Listed below are T cell receptor beta chains from one sample, sequenced in a study of human T cells and chemical hapten exposure. TCRdb ran MiXCR on the RACE reads and lists one entry per CDR3 protein. The sample has just under 35,000 distinct CDR3 sequences; under 13% are singletons. The input for sequencing was whole blood, taken in connection with sensitization to the hapten diphenylcyclopropenone (DPC). The receptors here all came from a man aged 45-60 years with alopecia areata. Some clones in this sample may be carry-over from other donors' samples. Both conserved end residues are part of each CDR3. D genes are given only for firm matches. A clone size is listed for some rows: how often the clone was seen (once, few, many), or a class if it is expanded.

NA	TRBV19	TRBJ2-3	NA	CASKTRPSTDTQYF	TGTGCCAGTAAGACCAGACCTAGCACAGATACGCAGTATTTT
TRBD2	TRBV29-1	TRBJ2-2	few	CSVPGGDRSNTGELFF	TGCAGCGTCCCTGGGGGGGATAGATCGAACACCGGGGAGCTGTTTTTT
NA	TRBV4-3	TRBJ2-1	few	CASSQDAYNEQFF	TGCGCCAGCAGCCAAGATGCCTACAATGAGCAGTTCTTC
TRBD2	TRBV7-8	TRBJ2-5	many	CASSSALLAGGRETQYF	TGTGCCAGCAGCTCGGCTCTACTAGCGGGAGGGCGAGAGACCCAGTACTTC
NA	TRBV7-2	TRBJ2-5	many	CASSPYQETQYF	TGTGCCAGCAGCCCGTACCAAGAGACCCAGTACTTC
NA	TRBV19	TRBJ2-1	many	CASSISSNEQFF	TGTGCCAGTAGTATCTCGTCCAATGAGCAGTTCTTC
NA	TRBV20-1	TRBJ2-1	NA	CSPQSSIEQFF	TGCAGTCCTCAGTCTAGTATTGAGCAGTTCTTC
NA	TRBV24-1	TRBJ2-1	many	CATSDPLDYGEQFF	TGTGCCACCAGTGATCCTCTAGACTACGGTGAGCAGTTCTTC
NA	TRBV5-1	TRBJ1-1	NA	CASSPRASNTEAFF	TGCGCCAGCAGCCCCCGGGCCTCGAACACTGAAGCTTTCTTT
TRBD2	TRBV7-9	TRBJ2-2	few	CASSLGLAGGRDTGELFF	TGTGCCAGCTCATTGGGGCTAGCGGGAGGAAGGGACACCGGGGAGCTGTTTTTT
TRBD2	TRBV4-1	TRBJ2-1	NA	CASSQDGTSGNEQFF	TGCGCCAGCAGCCAAGACGGGACTAGCGGGAATGAGCAGTTCTTC
TRBD2	TRBV5-1	TRBJ2-1	many	CASSLGTGLAGDRGEQFF	TGCGCCAGCAGCTTGGGGACAGGACTAGCGGGAGATCGCGGTGAGCAGTTCTTC
NA	TRBV28	TRBJ2-7	many	CASSPGGTDEQYF	TGTGCCAGCAGCCCTGGGGGGACAGACGAGCAGTACTTC
TRBD2	TRBV20-1	TRBJ2-1	many	CSAREAGSTGEQFF	TGCAGTGCTAGAGAAGCGGGATCAACTGGTGAGCAGTTCTTC
TRBD2	TRBV6-5	TRBJ2-7	many	CASSSLAGATHEQYF	TGTGCCAGCAGTTCATTAGCGGGAGCAACACACGAGCAGTACTTC
NA	TRBV20-1	TRBJ2-5	many	CSAPSGGETQYF	TGCAGTGCTCCCTCCGGGGGAGAGACCCAGTACTTC
NA	TRBV28	TRBJ1-1	few	CASNRDTEAFF	TGTGCCAGCAACAGGGACACTGAAGCTTTCTTT
NA	TRBV7-2	TRBJ2-7	many	CASSSGTSGYEQYF	TGTGCCAGCAGCTCCGGGACATCCGGATACGAGCAGTACTTC
NA	TRBV6-2/TRBV6-3	TRBJ2-7	many	CASSPTRSSQEEQYF	TGTGCCAGCAGCCCTACTCGCTCAAGCCAGGAAGAGCAGTACTTC